This T cell receptor beta chain derives from a study of blood T cell repertoires in COVID-19. Background on the study: Both acute and convalescent COVID-19 samples were obtained from the United States, Italy and Spain. PBMCs, B-cell-depleted T cells, or T cells provided the cDNA or gDNA that made up the material.

In the authors' workflow: Amplified reference gene primers provided the basis for estimating nucleated cell counts. TCRdb keeps only in-frame clones here, not all; method: immunoSEQ multiplex PCR. That table is the source of V, J and clone size, and D and trimming were worked out from the DNA. The sample lists under 250,000 clones; 84% were seen once. Germline V CDR1 and CDR2: MGHRA, YSYEKL. The CDR3 is 14 residues long. V gave up 1 base and J gave up 6 bases, with 11 bases separating them. The chain couples TRBV4-1 to TRBJ2-3; D may be TRBD1 (6 bases). Material: peripheral blood. The clonotype was recovered from a woman aged 40-49 years who had recovered from COVID-19. The CDR3 DNA sequence: TGCGCCAGCAGCCAAGTATCAGGGGTGGATACGCAGTATTTT. Protein sequence: CASSQVSGVDTQYF.